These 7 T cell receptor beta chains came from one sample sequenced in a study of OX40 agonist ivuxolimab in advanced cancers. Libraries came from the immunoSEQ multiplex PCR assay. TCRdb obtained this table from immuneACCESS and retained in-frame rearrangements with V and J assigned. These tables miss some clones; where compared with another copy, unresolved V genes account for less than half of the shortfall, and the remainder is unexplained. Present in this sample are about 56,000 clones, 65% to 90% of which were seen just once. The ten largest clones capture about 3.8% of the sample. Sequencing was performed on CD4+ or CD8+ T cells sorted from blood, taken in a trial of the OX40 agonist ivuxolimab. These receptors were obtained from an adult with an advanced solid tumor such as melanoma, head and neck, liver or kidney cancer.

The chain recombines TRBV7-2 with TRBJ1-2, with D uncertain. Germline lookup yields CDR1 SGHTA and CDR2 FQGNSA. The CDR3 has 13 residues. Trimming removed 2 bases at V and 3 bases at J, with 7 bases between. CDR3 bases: TGTGCCAGCAGCTTACCGGAGGACTATGGCTACACCTTC. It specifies CASSLPEDYGYTF.

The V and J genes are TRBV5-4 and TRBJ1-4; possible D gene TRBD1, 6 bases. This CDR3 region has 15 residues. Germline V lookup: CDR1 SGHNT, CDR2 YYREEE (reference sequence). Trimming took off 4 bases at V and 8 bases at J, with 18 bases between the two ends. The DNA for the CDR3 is TGTGCCAGCAGCGTGGGGGCCCACCGGCCCGAAAAACTGTTTTTT. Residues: CASSVGAHRPEKLFF.

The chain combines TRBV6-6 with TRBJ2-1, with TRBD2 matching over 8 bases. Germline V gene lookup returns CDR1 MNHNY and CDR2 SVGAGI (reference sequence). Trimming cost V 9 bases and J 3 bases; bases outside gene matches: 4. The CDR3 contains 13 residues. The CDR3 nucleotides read TGTGCCAGTACGGCGGGGGGCTACAATGAGCAGTTCTTC. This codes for CASTAGGYNEQFF.

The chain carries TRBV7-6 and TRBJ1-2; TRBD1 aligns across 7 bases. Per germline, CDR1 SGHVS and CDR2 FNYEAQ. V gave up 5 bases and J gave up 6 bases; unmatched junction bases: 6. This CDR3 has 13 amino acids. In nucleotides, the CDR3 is TGTGCCAGCAGCCTCTGGACAGGTGATGGCTACACCTTC. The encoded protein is CASSLWTGDGYTF.

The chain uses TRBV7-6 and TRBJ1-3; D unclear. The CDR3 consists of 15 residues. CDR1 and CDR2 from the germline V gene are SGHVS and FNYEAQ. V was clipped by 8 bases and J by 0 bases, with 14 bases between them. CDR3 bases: TGTGCCAGCGCGAGGTCTGGGGACTCTGGAAACACCATATATTTT. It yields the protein CASARSGDSGNTIYF.

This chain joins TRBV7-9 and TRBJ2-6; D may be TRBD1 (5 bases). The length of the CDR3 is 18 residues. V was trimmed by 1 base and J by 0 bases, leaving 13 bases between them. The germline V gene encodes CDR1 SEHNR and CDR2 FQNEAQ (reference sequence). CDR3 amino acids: CASSLGQGLFSGANVLTF. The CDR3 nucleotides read TGTGCCAGCAGCTTAGGTCAGGGCCTCTTCTCTGGGGCCAACGTCCTGACTTTC.

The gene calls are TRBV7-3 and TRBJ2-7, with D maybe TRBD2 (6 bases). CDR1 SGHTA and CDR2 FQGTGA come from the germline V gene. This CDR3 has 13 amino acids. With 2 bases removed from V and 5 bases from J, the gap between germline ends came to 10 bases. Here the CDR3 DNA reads TGTGCCAGCAGCTTAGAACTAGCCCACGAGCAGTACTTC. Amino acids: CASSLELAHEQYF.